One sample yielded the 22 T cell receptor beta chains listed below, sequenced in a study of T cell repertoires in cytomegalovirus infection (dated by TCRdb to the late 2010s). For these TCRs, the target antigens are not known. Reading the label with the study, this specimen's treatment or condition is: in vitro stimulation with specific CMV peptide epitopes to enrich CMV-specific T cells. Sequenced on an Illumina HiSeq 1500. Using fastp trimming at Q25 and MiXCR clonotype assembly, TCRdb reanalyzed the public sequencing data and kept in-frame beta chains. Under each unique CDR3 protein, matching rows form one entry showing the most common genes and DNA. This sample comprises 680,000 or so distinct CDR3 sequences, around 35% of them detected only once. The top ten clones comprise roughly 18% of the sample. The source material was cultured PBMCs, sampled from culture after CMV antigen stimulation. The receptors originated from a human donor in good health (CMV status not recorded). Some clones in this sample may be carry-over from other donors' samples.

The CDR3 spells CASSRVGGSGEQFF. CDR3 DNA sequence: TGCGCCAGCAGCCGAGTTGGCGGGTCTGGTGAGCAGTTCTTC. V usage is TRBV4-1 and J usage is TRBJ2-1; the D gene is possibly TRBD2 (5 bases). The CDR3 consists of 14 residues. Germline V lookup: CDR1 MGHRA, CDR2 YSYEKL. Trimming took off 4 bases at V and 9 bases at J, with 16 bases between the two ends.

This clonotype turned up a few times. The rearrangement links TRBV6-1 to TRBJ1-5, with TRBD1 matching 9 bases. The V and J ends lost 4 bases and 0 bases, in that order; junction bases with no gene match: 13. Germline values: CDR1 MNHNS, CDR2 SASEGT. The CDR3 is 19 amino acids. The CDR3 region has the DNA TGTGCCAGCAGTGTCACCTCCACGACAGGGGGTTATAGCAATCAGCCCCAGCATTTT. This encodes CASSVTSTTGGYSNQPQHF.

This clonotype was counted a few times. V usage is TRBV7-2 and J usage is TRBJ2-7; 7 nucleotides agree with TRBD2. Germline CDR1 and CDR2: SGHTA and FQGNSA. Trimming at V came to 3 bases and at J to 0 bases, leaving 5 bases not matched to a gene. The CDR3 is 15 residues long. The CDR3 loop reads CASSFRAGLSYEQYF. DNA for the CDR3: TGTGCCAGCAGCTTTCGAGCGGGGCTCTCCTACGAGCAGTACTTC.

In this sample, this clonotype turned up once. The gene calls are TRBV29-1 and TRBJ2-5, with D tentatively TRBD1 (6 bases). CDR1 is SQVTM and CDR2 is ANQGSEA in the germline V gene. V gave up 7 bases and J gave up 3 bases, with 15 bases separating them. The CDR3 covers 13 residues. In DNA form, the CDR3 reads TGCAGCGCGGGACAAGGGGCTAAAGAGACCCAGTACTTC. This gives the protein CSAGQGAKETQYF.

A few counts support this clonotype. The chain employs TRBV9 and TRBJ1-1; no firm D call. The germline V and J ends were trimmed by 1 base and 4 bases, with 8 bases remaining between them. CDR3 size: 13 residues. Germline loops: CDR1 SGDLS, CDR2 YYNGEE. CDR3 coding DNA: TGTGCCAGCAGCGTATACCCGGGCACTGAAGCTTTCTTT. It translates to CASSVYPGTEAFF. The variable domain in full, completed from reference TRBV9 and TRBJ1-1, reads DSGVTQTPKHLITATGQRVTLRCSPRSGDLSVYWYQQSLDQGLQFLIQYYNGEERAKGNILERFSAQQFPDLHSELNLSSLELGDSALYFCASSVYPGTEAFFGQGTRLTVV.

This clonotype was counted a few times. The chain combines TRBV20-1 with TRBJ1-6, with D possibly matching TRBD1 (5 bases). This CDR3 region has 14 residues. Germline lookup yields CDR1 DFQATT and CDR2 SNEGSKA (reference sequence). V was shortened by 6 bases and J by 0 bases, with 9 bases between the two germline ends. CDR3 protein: CSADSSSYNSPLHF. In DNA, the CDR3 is TGCAGTGCAGACAGTAGCTCCTATAATTCACCCCTCCACTTT.

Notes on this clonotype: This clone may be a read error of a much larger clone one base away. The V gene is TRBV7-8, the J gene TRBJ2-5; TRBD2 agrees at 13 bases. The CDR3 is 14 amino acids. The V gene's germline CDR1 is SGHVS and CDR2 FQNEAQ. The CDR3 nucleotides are TGTGCCAGCATACCCCAGGGACTAGCGGGGAAGTTGTGCTTC. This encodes CASIPQGLAGKLCF.

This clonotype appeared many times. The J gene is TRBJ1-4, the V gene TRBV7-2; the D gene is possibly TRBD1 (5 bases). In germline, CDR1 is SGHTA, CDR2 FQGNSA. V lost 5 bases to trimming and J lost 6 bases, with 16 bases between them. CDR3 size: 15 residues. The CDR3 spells CASSTRGDADEKLFF. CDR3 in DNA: TGTGCCAGCAGCACCCGAGGGGACGCGGATGAAAAACTGTTTTTT. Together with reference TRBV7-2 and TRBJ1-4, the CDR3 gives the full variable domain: GAGVSQSPSNKVTEKGKDVELRCDPISGHTALYWYRQSLGQGLEFLIYFQGNSAPDKSGLPSDRFSAERTGGSVSTLTIQRTQQEDSAVYLCASSTRGDADEKLFFGSGTQLSVL.

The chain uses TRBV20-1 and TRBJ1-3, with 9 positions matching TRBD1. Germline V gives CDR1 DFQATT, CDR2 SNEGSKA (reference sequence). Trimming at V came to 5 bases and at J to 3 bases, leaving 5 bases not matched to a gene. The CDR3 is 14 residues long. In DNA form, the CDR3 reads TGCAGTGCTGGCCGACAGGGGGTTGGAAACACCATATATTTT. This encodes CSAGRQGVGNTIYF.

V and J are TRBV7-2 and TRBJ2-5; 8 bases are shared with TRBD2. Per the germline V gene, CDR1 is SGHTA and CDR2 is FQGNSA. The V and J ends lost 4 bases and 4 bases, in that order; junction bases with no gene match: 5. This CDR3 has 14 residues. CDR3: CASSSAGGLETQYF. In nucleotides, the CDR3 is TGTGCCAGCAGCTCTGCGGGGGGTTTAGAGACCCAGTACTTC.

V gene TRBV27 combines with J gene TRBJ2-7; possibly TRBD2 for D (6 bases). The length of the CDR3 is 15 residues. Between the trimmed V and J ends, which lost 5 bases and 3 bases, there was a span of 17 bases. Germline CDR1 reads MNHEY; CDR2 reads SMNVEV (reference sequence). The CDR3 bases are TGTGCCAGCAGTCCCTGGGCCCAGGGAGGCTACGAGCAGTACTTC. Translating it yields CASSPWAQGGYEQYF.

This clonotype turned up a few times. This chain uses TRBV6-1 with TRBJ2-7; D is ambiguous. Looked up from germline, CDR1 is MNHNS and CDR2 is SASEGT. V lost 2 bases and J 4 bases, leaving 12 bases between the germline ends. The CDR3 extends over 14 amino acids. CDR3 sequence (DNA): TGTGCCAGCAGTGAATATGACGGGTCGTACGAGCAGTACTTC. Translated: CASSEYDGSYEQYF.

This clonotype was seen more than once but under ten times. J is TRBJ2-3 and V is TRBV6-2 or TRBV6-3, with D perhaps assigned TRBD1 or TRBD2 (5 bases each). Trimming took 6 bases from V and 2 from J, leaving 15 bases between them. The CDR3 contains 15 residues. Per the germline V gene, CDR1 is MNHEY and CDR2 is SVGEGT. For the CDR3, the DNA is TGTGCCAGCAGCAATCCGAGGGGAAACACAGATACGCAGTATTTT. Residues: CASSNPRGNTDTQYF.

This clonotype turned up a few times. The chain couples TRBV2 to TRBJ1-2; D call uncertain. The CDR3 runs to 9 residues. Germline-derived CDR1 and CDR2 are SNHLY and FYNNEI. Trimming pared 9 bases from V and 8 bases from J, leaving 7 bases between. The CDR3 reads CASPPGYTF. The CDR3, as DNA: TGTGCCAGTCCCCCCGGCTACACCTTC.

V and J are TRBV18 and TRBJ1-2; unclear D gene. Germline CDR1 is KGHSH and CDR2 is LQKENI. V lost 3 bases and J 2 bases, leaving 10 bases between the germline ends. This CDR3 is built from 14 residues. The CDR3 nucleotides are TGTGCCAGCTCACCCGAGGCGGAAAACTATGGCTACACCTTC. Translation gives CASSPEAENYGYTF.

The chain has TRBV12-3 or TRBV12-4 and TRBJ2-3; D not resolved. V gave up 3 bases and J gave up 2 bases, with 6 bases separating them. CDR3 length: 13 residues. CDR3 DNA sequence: TGTGCCAGCAGTTTGCTTGTCACAGATACGCAGTATTTT. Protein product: CASSLLVTDTQYF.

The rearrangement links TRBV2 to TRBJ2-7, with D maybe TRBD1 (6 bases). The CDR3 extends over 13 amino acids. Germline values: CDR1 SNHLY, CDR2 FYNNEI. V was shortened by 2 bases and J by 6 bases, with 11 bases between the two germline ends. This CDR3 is CASSEQGPGEQYF. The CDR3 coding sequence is TGTGCCAGCAGTGAACAGGGGCCCGGCGAGCAGTACTTC.

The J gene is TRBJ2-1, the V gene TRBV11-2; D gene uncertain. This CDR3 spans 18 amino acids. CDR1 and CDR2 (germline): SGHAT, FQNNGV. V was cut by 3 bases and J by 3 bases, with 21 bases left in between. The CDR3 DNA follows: TGTGCCAGCAGCTTGACCTATGAAGGGTTGGTTAGCTACAATGAGCAGTTCTTC. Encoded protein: CASSLTYEGLVSYNEQFF.

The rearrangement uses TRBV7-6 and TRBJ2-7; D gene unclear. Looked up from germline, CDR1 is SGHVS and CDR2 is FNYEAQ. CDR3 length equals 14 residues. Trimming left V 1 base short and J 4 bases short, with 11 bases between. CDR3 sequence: CASSLDPVGYEQYF. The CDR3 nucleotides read TGTGCCAGCAGCTTAGATCCCGTGGGATACGAGCAGTACTTC.

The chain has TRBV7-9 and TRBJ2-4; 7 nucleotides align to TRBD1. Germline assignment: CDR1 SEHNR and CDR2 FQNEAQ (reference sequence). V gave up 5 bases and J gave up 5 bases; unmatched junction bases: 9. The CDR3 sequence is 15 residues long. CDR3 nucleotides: TGTGCCAGCAGCCCCTACGACAGGGCCGAAAACATTCAGTACTTC. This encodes CASSPYDRAENIQYF.

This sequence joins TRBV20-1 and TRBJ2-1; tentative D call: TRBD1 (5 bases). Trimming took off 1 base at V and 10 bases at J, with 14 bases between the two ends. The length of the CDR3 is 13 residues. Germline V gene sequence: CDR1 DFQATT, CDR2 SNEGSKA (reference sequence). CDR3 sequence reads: CSARVSGNAEQFF. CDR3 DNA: TGCAGTGCTAGAGTCTCAGGGAATGCGGAGCAGTTCTTC.

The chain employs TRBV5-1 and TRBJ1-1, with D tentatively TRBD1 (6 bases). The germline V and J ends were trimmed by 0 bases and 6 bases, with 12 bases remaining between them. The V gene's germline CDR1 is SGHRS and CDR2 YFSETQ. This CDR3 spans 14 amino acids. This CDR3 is CASSLEGGGSEAFF. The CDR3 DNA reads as TGCGCCAGCAGCTTGGAGGGGGGGGGATCTGAAGCTTTCTTT.